One sample yielded the 19 T cell receptor beta chains listed below, sequenced in a study of T cell changes during pregnancy in multiple sclerosis. This table comes from immunoSEQ multiplex PCR, and its TCRdb copy is limited to in-frame clones, with some not included. Of about 13,000 clones listed, around 90% are singletons. The sample here was CD8+ T cells from peripheral blood mononuclear cells, taken after pregnancy. The receptors were sampled from a female donor in good health, enrolled as a control in a pregnancy study.

V usage is TRBV4-1 and J usage is TRBJ2-1; 11 bases are shared with TRBD2. V was pared by 0 bases and J by 1 base, with 5 bases of the junction left unmatched. This CDR3 region has 18 residues. Germline loops: CDR1 MGHRA, CDR2 YSYEKL. CDR3 sequence (DNA): TGCGCCAGCAGCCAAGACGATAGCGGGAGGGATTCCTACAATGAGCAGTTCTTC. Protein sequence: CASSQDDSGRDSYNEQFF.

The chain uses TRBV6-1 and TRBJ1-1; D unclear. CDR3 length: 13 residues. Trimming pared 1 base from V and 4 bases from J, leaving 7 bases between. The germline V gene has CDR1 MNHNS and CDR2 SASEGT. This CDR3 is CASSEVRGTEAFF. The CDR3 nucleotides read TGTGCCAGCAGTGAAGTACGGGGCACTGAAGCTTTCTTT.

This clone was observed a handful of times. The chain has TRBV7-9 and TRBJ2-7; the match to TRBD2 covers 7 bases. Germline values: CDR1 SEHNR, CDR2 FQNEAQ (reference sequence). With V trimmed by 11 bases and J by 3 bases, 7 bases remained unmatched. The length of the CDR3 is 12 residues. DNA for the CDR3: TGTGCCGGGGAGGGGACGCTCTACGAGCAGTACTTC. Translating gives CAGEGTLYEQYF.

The table lists this clone with a count of one. The gene calls are TRBV5-5 and TRBJ2-7; D is perhaps TRBD1 (5 bases). Germline values: CDR1 SGHKS, CDR2 YYEKEE (reference sequence). The ends were cut back, 4 bases at V and 3 bases at J, with 11 bases in the middle. The CDR3 is made up of 13 amino acids. The CDR3, as DNA: TGTGCCAGCAGCCCGGTAGGGGTCTACGAGCAGTACTTC. The encoded protein is CASSPVGVYEQYF.

The chain has TRBV29-1 and TRBJ1-2, with 9 positions matching TRBD1. Per germline, CDR1 SQVTM and CDR2 ANQGSEA. J was trimmed by 6 bases and V by 6 bases; bases with no gene match: 11. This CDR3 is 14 amino acids long. The CDR3 region is CSVGRTGALHGYTF. The CDR3 DNA sequence: TGCAGCGTGGGACGGACAGGGGCGTTGCATGGCTACACCTTC.

This chain joins TRBV7-8 and TRBJ2-7; 10 positions match TRBD2. From germline, CDR1 is SGHVS and CDR2 FQNEAQ. There are 16 residues in the CDR3. The V and J ends lost 4 bases and 3 bases, in that order; junction bases with no gene match: 9. Written as DNA, the CDR3 is TGTGCCAGCAGCTCCTCTACTAGCGGGAACCGCTACGAGCAGTACTTC. Translated: CASSSSTSGNRYEQYF.

This rearrangement joins TRBV7-9 to TRBJ2-7, with D perhaps TRBD1 (5 bases). V lost 5 bases and J 7 bases, leaving 18 bases between the germline ends. Germline loops: CDR1 SEHNR, CDR2 FQNEAQ (reference sequence). The CDR3 runs to 14 residues. CDR3 nucleotide sequence: TGTGCCAGCAGCCCCCCCGATAGGGGTGGAGAGCAGTACTTC. It encodes CASSPPDRGGEQYF.

The genes are TRBV28 and TRBJ2-7; 7 nucleotides match TRBD1. The germline CDR1 and CDR2 sequences are MDHEN and SYDVKM. The V and J ends lost 10 bases and 0 bases, in that order; junction bases with no gene match: 6. The CDR3 is made up of 13 amino acids. The CDR3 sequence is CATGTAYSYEQYF. Here the CDR3 DNA reads TGTGCCACCGGGACAGCTTACTCCTACGAGCAGTACTTC.

In this sample, this clone turned up once. The chain has TRBV10-2 and TRBJ2-2; 8 bases match TRBD1. Germline lookup yields CDR1 WSHSY and CDR2 SAAADI. V trimming: 10 bases; J trimming: 9 bases; junction bases outside the gene matches: 13. CDR3 length: 14 amino acids. CDR3 region: CATRQGPEFWELFF. CDR3 bases: TGCGCCACCCGACAGGGGCCGGAATTTTGGGAGCTGTTTTTT.

This sequence joins TRBV4-2 and TRBJ2-5; D ambiguous. The germline gives CDR1 LGHNA, CDR2 YNFKEQ. Trimming left V 1 base short and J 5 bases short, with 8 bases between. CDR3 length: 13 residues. The CDR3 DNA reads as TGTGCCAGCAGCCAAGGAGAGGCGGAGACCCAGTACTTC. It translates to CASSQGEAETQYF.

The rearrangement uses TRBV4-3 and TRBJ1-2; no clear D gene. This CDR3 comprises 16 residues. Trimming cost V 1 base and J 4 bases, with 16 bases left between them. From germline, CDR1 is LGHNA and CDR2 YSLEER. CDR3 nucleotide sequence: TGCGCCAGCAGCCAAGTTGCCCAGACGGGGATCTATGGCTACACCTTC. Its translation: CASSQVAQTGIYGYTF.

This clone was seen more than once but under ten times. The chain carries TRBV6-6 and TRBJ1-1; no reliable D call. CDR3 size: 13 residues. The germline gives CDR1 MNHNY, CDR2 SVGAGI (reference sequence). Trimming pared 5 bases from V and 1 base from J, leaving 8 bases between. CDR3 sequence (DNA): TGTGCCAGCAGTGAGGGTCAGAACACTGAAGCTTTCTTT. Its translation is CASSEGQNTEAFF.

The chain carries TRBV11-2 and TRBJ2-7; D is ambiguous. This CDR3 is 13 amino acids long. Germline V gives CDR1 SGHAT, CDR2 FQNNGV. Trimming shortened V by 0 bases and J by 4 bases, and 7 bases separated the two germline ends. The CDR3 sequence: CASSLDGRYEQYF. The CDR3 coding sequence is TGTGCCAGCAGCTTAGACGGCAGGTACGAGCAGTACTTC.

This chain joins TRBV9 and TRBJ2-7; 9 bases agree with TRBD2. The germline CDR1 and CDR2 sequences are SGDLS and YYNGEE. V trimming: 0 bases; J trimming: 6 bases; junction bases outside the gene matches: 4. The CDR3 extends over 14 amino acids. The CDR3 coding sequence is TGTGCCAGCAGCGTAGCCCTAGCGGGAAGCGAGCAGTACTTC. This translates into CASSVALAGSEQYF.

CDR3 amino acids: CASSEDSQETQYF. The CDR3 bases are TGTGCCAGCAGCGAGGACAGCCAAGAGACCCAGTACTTC. The chain uses TRBV6-4 and TRBJ2-5; TRBD1 might be the D (6 bases). The CDR3 sequence is 13 residues long. With 6 bases removed from V and 1 base from J, the gap between germline ends came to 9 bases. Per germline, CDR1 MRHNA and CDR2 SNTAGT.

The chain uses TRBV15 and TRBJ1-2; 7 bases are shared with TRBD1. The V gene's germline CDR1 is LNHNV and CDR2 YYDKDF (reference sequence). V shed 8 bases and J 2 bases; nucleotides not matched to a gene: 17. This CDR3 region has 17 residues. DNA of the CDR3: TGTGCCACCCGCCGGAGTGTGGGACAGACTTTAAACTATGGCTACACCTTC. Residues: CATRRSVGQTLNYGYTF.

The rearrangement joins TRBV5-6 to TRBJ2-5; tentatively, D is TRBD1 (6 bases). Trimming shortened V by 7 bases and J by 0 bases, and 10 bases separated the two germline ends. CDR3 length: 13 residues. Germline V lookup: CDR1 SGHDT, CDR2 YYEEEE. CDR3 DNA: TGTGCCAGCGAGGGACAAAACCAAGAGACCCAGTACTTC. Its translation is CASEGQNQETQYF.

The rearrangement uses TRBV7-3 and TRBJ2-1; D is possibly TRBD1 (5 bases). Trimming pared 1 base from V and 4 bases from J, leaving 11 bases between. The germline V gene encodes CDR1 SGHTA and CDR2 FQGTGA. The CDR3 has 15 residues. The CDR3 protein is CASSLNPAGYNEQFF. CDR3 DNA sequence: TGTGCCAGCAGCTTAAACCCAGCAGGGTACAATGAGCAGTTCTTC.

This chain connects TRBV27 to TRBJ2-3; 10 positions match TRBD2. The CDR3 consists of 16 residues. V trimming: 6 bases; J trimming: 4 bases; junction bases outside the gene matches: 10. The germline CDR1 and CDR2 sequences are MNHEY and SMNVEV (reference sequence). CDR3: CASRSVAGGWADTQYF. In DNA form, the CDR3 reads TGTGCCAGCAGATCGGTAGCGGGAGGTTGGGCAGATACGCAGTATTTT.